The entry below describes one T cell receptor beta chain. This sample was included in a study of neoadjuvant anti-PD-1 for oral cavity cancer. Time point given: after neoadjuvant nivolumab, at surgical resection. These newly diagnosed stage II-IVA oral cavity squamous cell carcinoma patients had no prior systemic or radiation treatment. Six replicates per PBMC sample, mostly from roughly 500 ng of genomic DNA. TCRdb's copy holds only in-frame clones and misses some; the assay was immunoSEQ multiplex PCR. The sample has 33,000 or so clones, 80% seen once. Material: PBMCs, obtained after nivolumab (anti-PD-1) treatment. The receptor was derived from a person between 40 and 85 years old with oral cavity squamous cell carcinoma.

CDR3 region: CASSVLAGSLDPGGYTF. As DNA, the CDR3 is TGCGCCAGCAGTGTGCTCGCAGGCTCCCTCGACCCCGGTGGCTACACCTTC. The chain employs TRBV5-1 and TRBJ1-2; D is ambiguous. Trimming removed 5 bases from V and 7 bases from J, with 27 bases in between. CDR1 is SGHRS and CDR2 is YFSETQ in the germline V gene. The CDR3 length is 17 residues.